A selection of T cell receptor beta chains follows, all from one sample in a study of blood T cell repertoires in COVID-19. Data came from immunoSEQ multiplex PCR; TCRdb stores just in-frame clones and leaves some out. Seen here are about 100,000 clones, 75% to 90% observed once, and the top ten hold about 34%. Sample: peripheral blood. Source of these receptors: a woman of 80 years or more with acute or convalescent COVID-19. Both conserved end residues are part of each CDR3. The order of the fields is V gene, J gene, CDR3 protein.

v_gene: TRBV6-5; j_gene: TRBJ1-5; CDR3aa: CASSYRENQPQHF
v_gene: TRBV30; j_gene: TRBJ1-4; CDR3aa: CAWGPKSGKLFF
v_gene: TRBV28; j_gene: TRBJ1-1; CDR3aa: CASSLFSGSSGSTEAFF
v_gene: TRBV4-1; j_gene: TRBJ2-7; CDR3aa: CASSQATSGGAYNEQYF
v_gene: TRBV5-1; j_gene: TRBJ2-7; CDR3aa: CASSPSYEQYF
v_gene: TRBV6-5; j_gene: TRBJ2-5; CDR3aa: CASRGTTPETQYF
v_gene: TRBV30; j_gene: TRBJ2-7; CDR3aa: CAWSVLGQGHYEQYF
v_gene: TRBV18; j_gene: TRBJ2-7; CDR3aa: CASSSQGADEQYF
v_gene: TRBV30; j_gene: TRBJ1-2; CDR3aa: CAWSPGSNYGYTF
v_gene: TRBV10-3; j_gene: TRBJ2-1; CDR3aa: CAISDRLAGGPHEQFF
v_gene: TRBV10-3; j_gene: TRBJ1-1; CDR3aa: CAISESWQGIWAFF
v_gene: TRBV19; j_gene: TRBJ1-6; CDR3aa: CASSPGAGSPLHF
v_gene: TRBV7-2; j_gene: TRBJ2-6; CDR3aa: CARGWGREYSGANVLTF
v_gene: TRBV6-5; j_gene: TRBJ1-1; CDR3aa: CASSTRDRGSTEAFF
v_gene: TRBV7-3; j_gene: TRBJ1-1; CDR3aa: CASSFGQRGTEAFF
v_gene: TRBV27; j_gene: TRBJ2-1; CDR3aa: CASSLYNEQFF
v_gene: TRBV25-1; j_gene: TRBJ1-2; CDR3aa: CASSFTGYGYTF
v_gene: TRBV6-6; j_gene: TRBJ1-6; CDR3aa: CASSRTVYYGSYNSPLHF
v_gene: TRBV5-1; j_gene: TRBJ1-1; CDR3aa: CASSPSGLVSEAFF
v_gene: TRBV7-9; j_gene: TRBJ2-5; CDR3aa: CASSPGQGPETQYF
v_gene: TRBV5-6; j_gene: TRBJ2-7; CDR3aa: CASSLDRRGRGYF
v_gene: TRBV2; j_gene: TRBJ1-2; CDR3aa: CASRTGMSNYGYTF
v_gene: TRBV18; j_gene: TRBJ1-1; CDR3aa: CASSASNLRTEAFF
v_gene: TRBV5-4; j_gene: TRBJ2-2; CDR3aa: CASSFRQGAGDTGELFF
v_gene: TRBV2; j_gene: TRBJ1-3; CDR3aa: CASSPSQGISGNTIYF
v_gene: TRBV27; j_gene: TRBJ1-1; CDR3aa: CASSFYGGNTEAFF
v_gene: TRBV4-1; j_gene: TRBJ1-3; CDR3aa: CASSVIGSGNTIYF
v_gene: TRBV10-3; j_gene: TRBJ2-7; CDR3aa: CAISEVVNRGLDEQYF
v_gene: TRBV5-6; j_gene: TRBJ2-3; CDR3aa: CASSIRLAGYTDTQYF
v_gene: TRBV2; j_gene: TRBJ2-1; CDR3aa: CASQTSGGPYNEQFF
v_gene: TRBV6-5; j_gene: TRBJ1-1; CDR3aa: CASSYDGQFMNTEAFF
v_gene: TRBV6-5; j_gene: TRBJ1-5; CDR3aa: CASRTTGSNQPQHF
v_gene: TRBV14; j_gene: TRBJ2-7; CDR3aa: CASSQVQGIYEQYF
v_gene: TRBV6-1; j_gene: TRBJ1-1; CDR3aa: CASSEAGTGSEAFF
v_gene: TRBV21-1; j_gene: TRBJ1-5; CDR3aa: CASSKDRNDRSYSNQPQHF
v_gene: TRBV6-5; j_gene: TRBJ1-2; CDR3aa: CASTPGQLYGYTF
v_gene: TRBV24-1; j_gene: TRBJ2-7; CDR3aa: CATSAGQGSSYEQYF
v_gene: TRBV2; j_gene: TRBJ2-7; CDR3aa: CASSEAAAETYEQYF
v_gene: TRBV12-5; j_gene: TRBJ2-5; CDR3aa: CASGLHLGGQETQYF
v_gene: TRBV10-3; j_gene: TRBJ2-3; CDR3aa: CAISVGGGTDTQYF
v_gene: TRBV5-4; j_gene: TRBJ2-7; CDR3aa: CASSPGRGYEQYF
v_gene: TRBV28; j_gene: TRBJ2-3; CDR3aa: CAILPGAPSTDTQYF
v_gene: TRBV7-2; j_gene: TRBJ2-6; CDR3aa: CASSLVGAGANVLTF
v_gene: TRBV6-6; j_gene: TRBJ1-2; CDR3aa: CASSHAVGGYGYTF
v_gene: TRBV11-3; j_gene: TRBJ2-2; CDR3aa: CASSLEGGGQGYLNTGELFF
v_gene: TRBV30; j_gene: TRBJ2-2; CDR3aa: CACTGGGGELFF
v_gene: TRBV6-5; j_gene: TRBJ1-4; CDR3aa: CASSKDRGLGEKLFF
v_gene: TRBV7-2; j_gene: TRBJ2-5; CDR3aa: CASSPGLTPETQYF